This T cell receptor beta chain was sequenced for a study of vaccination effects on CD4 cells after COVID-19. About this clone itself: The target antigen is unknown.

TCRdb's copy holds only in-frame clones and misses some; the assay was immunoSEQ multiplex PCR. The sample contains some 68,000 clones, 80% of which appear only once. Expansion with viral peptide pools was applied to antigen-specific CD4+ T cells by the ViraFEST assay prior to sequencing. Cells that had been cultured for less than eleven days were the source of isolated CD4+ T cells. All vaccine recipients tested negative for nucleocapsid antibodies and had never contracted SARS-CoV-2 infection. The V segment lost 7 bases and the J segment 6 bases; nucleotides outside the gene matches: 21. The CDR3 extends over 16 amino acids. Germline CDR1 is SQVTM and CDR2 is ANQGSEA.

The V and J genes are TRBV29-1 and TRBJ2-7, with TRBD1 matching over 7 bases. Here the sequenced sample was CD4+ T cells from PBMCs cultured with SARS-CoV-2 spike peptides, taken before COVID-19 vaccination. The TCR originated in a human donor who received a COVID-19 vaccine. The CDR3 protein is CSATLHRGHGDGEQYV. Here the CDR3 DNA reads TGCAGCGCCACCCTCCACAGGGGCCACGGGGATGGCGAGCAGTACGTC.